These 29 T cell receptor beta chains were all obtained from the same sample, sequenced in a study of PD-L1 blockade in urothelial cancer. Time point noted: pretreatment peripheral blood. Profiled with immunoSEQ multiplex PCR; TCRdb holds only in-frame clones, not every one. There are roughly 95,000 clones in the sample; roughly 84% occur only once, and roughly 2% lies in the top ten. Sequencing was performed on PBMCs, taken around atezolizumab (anti-PD-L1) treatment. These receptors all stem from a man in his sixties with urothelial cancer.

The V call is TRBV4-1, the J call TRBJ2-1; 8 nucleotides line up with TRBD2. This CDR3 region has 16 residues. V was clipped by 1 base and J by 6 bases; unmatched bases: 8. Germline CDR1 MGHRA, CDR2 YSYEKL. The CDR3: CASSQGLGGGINEQFF. The CDR3 DNA reads as TGCGCCAGCAGCCAAGGTCTCGGGGGGGGGATCAATGAGCAGTTCTTC.

Only a few counts were recorded for this clone. The V and J genes are TRBV19 and TRBJ1-2, with TRBD1 identical over 9 bases. This CDR3 has 13 amino acids. V dropped 4 bases and J dropped 5; count of bases not matched to a gene: 2. Per germline, CDR1 LNHDA and CDR2 SQIVND (reference sequence). The CDR3 DNA reads as TGTGCCAGTAGTAGGGACAGGGAATATGGCTACACCTTC. The encoded protein is CASSRDREYGYTF.

This clone was found a few times. This chain joins TRBV20-1 and TRBJ2-7; the match to TRBD2 covers 7 bases. Germline V lookup: CDR1 DFQATT, CDR2 SNEGSKA (reference sequence). CDR3 length equals 11 residues. The CDR3 loop is CSALAAYEQYF. The CDR3 nucleotides are TGCAGCGCCCTAGCGGCCTACGAGCAGTACTTC.

This rearrangement joins TRBV9 to TRBJ1-6, with D hard to call. V lost 2 bases, J lost 7 bases, and 16 bases lay in between. CDR3 size: 16 residues. Germline CDR1 SGDLS, CDR2 YYNGEE. This chain's CDR3 is CASSVTPSVANSPLHF. Here the CDR3 DNA reads TGTGCCAGCAGCGTTACCCCCAGCGTCGCAAATTCACCCCTCCACTTT.

This clone was counted only a few times. In nucleotides, the CDR3 is TGTGCCAGCAGCTTAGGGGGACAGGGGGCAGGGTACGAGCAGTACTTC. The encoded protein is CASSLGGQGAGYEQYF. V usage is TRBV7-6 and J usage is TRBJ2-7; 12 nucleotides agree with TRBD1. Germline CDR1 SGHVS, CDR2 FNYEAQ. The CDR3 spans 16 residues. The V segment lost 1 base and the J segment 4 bases; nucleotides outside the gene matches: 5.

V gene TRBV9 combines with J gene TRBJ1-1, with 7 positions matching TRBD1. V lost 4 bases and J lost 8; bases outside the gene matches: 8. Germline loops: CDR1 SGDLS, CDR2 YYNGEE. The CDR3 loop spans 13 amino acids. The CDR3 DNA reads TGTGCCAGCAGCCCACGACAGGGCGAGGAAGCTTTCTTT. Encoded protein: CASSPRQGEEAFF.

This chain links TRBV5-6 with TRBJ2-5; TRBD1 is a possible D gene (6 bases). Trimming stripped 5 bases from V and 2 bases from J, with 13 bases between. The CDR3 has 14 amino acids. The V gene's germline CDR1 is SGHDT and CDR2 YYEEEE. In DNA, the CDR3 is TGTGCCAGCAGACATGGGACACTACAAGAGACCCAGTACTTC. This codes for CASRHGTLQETQYF.

This sequence joins TRBV28 and TRBJ1-4; no reliable D call. Trimming took 5 bases from V and 7 from J, leaving 17 bases between them. Germline lookup yields CDR1 MDHEN and CDR2 SYDVKM. This CDR3 comprises 15 residues. Here the CDR3 DNA reads TGTGCCAGCAGTCTCGGCGGGAGACTAGGTGAAAAACTGTTTTTT. Translation gives CASSLGGRLGEKLFF.

The chain is built from TRBV28 and TRBJ1-4; D gene uncertain. The CDR3 spans 14 residues. Germline V gene data show CDR1 as MDHEN and CDR2 as SYDVKM. Deletions cut 7 bases from V and 0 bases from J, with 9 bases between. This chain's CDR3 is CASTWTATNEKLFF. The CDR3 DNA follows: TGTGCCAGCACCTGGACTGCAACTAATGAAAAACTGTTTTTT.

This chain joins TRBV5-6 and TRBJ2-1; no clear D gene. CDR1 is SGHDT, CDR2 YYEEEE, per germline. V lost 0 bases to trimming and J lost 0 bases, with 10 bases between them. This CDR3 contains 16 residues. CDR3 region: CASSLEPTSSYNEQFF. The CDR3 DNA is TGTGCCAGCAGCTTGGAACCCACGAGCTCCTACAATGAGCAGTTCTTC.

The gene calls are TRBV6-5 and TRBJ1-1; 9 bases map to TRBD1. V was pared by 5 bases and J by 5 bases, with 9 bases of the junction left unmatched. CDR3 length: 15 amino acids. CDR1 and CDR2 from the germline V gene are MNHEY and SVGAGI. CDR3 protein: CASSQLQGAFTEAFF. CDR3 nucleotide sequence: TGTGCCAGCAGTCAACTACAGGGGGCATTTACTGAAGCTTTCTTT.

Here the CDR3 DNA reads TGCGCCAGCAGCTCCGACTTCAGGGGGCCCGAGGAGACCCAGTACTTC. Translation gives CASSSDFRGPEETQYF. This chain uses TRBV5-1 with TRBJ2-5, with 8 nucleotides matching TRBD1. This CDR3 has 16 amino acids. V shed 3 bases and J 5 bases; nucleotides not matched to a gene: 12. CDR1 and CDR2 (germline): SGHRS, YFSETQ.

In DNA, the CDR3 is TGTGCCAGCAGCCAAGTCTACACCGGGGAGCTGTTTTTT. This sequence encodes CASSQVYTGELFF. The chain combines TRBV14 with TRBJ2-2; unclear D gene. The CDR3 is 13 amino acids. CDR1 is SGHDN, CDR2 FVKESK, per germline. Trimming cost V 1 base and J 3 bases, with 3 bases left between them.

The gene calls are TRBV7-6 and TRBJ1-1; the D is unclear. CDR1 SGHVS and CDR2 FNYEAQ come from the germline V gene. V was cut by 1 base and J by 1 base, with 13 bases left in between. The CDR3 consists of 16 residues. Here the CDR3 reads CASSLVGRGPNTEAFF. As DNA, the CDR3 is TGTGCCAGCAGCTTAGTGGGCCGGGGTCCGAACACTGAAGCTTTCTTT.

The chain is built from TRBV6-5 and TRBJ1-3; D remains ambiguous. This CDR3 comprises 13 residues. V dropped 8 bases and J dropped 4 bases, with 12 bases sitting between them. The V gene's germline CDR1 is MNHEY and CDR2 SVGAGI. CDR3 bases: TGTGCCAGCCCGACGGGATCGGGAAACACCATATATTTT. Amino acid sequence: CASPTGSGNTIYF.

V is TRBV6-1 and J is TRBJ2-3; D remains unclear. Germline CDR1 is MNHNS and CDR2 is SASEGT. V lost 6 bases to trimming and J lost 1 base, with 11 bases between them. The CDR3 sequence is 14 residues long. CDR3 nucleotides: TGTGCCAGCAGGTCTAACGCGGGCACAGATACGCAGTATTTT. This sequence encodes CASRSNAGTDTQYF.

This chain links TRBV28 with TRBJ1-2; no firm D call. The V end was cut by 5 bases, the J end by 7 bases, with 11 bases between. Germline assignment: CDR1 MDHEN and CDR2 SYDVKM. This CDR3 region has 12 residues. This CDR3 reads CASSPPGFGYTF. The CDR3 DNA follows: TGTGCCAGCAGTCCGCCGGGGTTTGGCTACACCTTC.

The chain links TRBV29-1 to TRBJ1-4; D call uncertain. The DNA end favors TRBJ2-2, so the J call may be wrong. Germline-derived CDR1 and CDR2 are SQVTM and ANQGSEA. The CDR3 sequence is 13 residues long. The CDR3 DNA is TGCAGCGTTGCCACCGGGCTCAAACAGGAGCTGTTTTTT. Protein: CSVATGLKQELFF.

The chain is built from TRBV7-2 and TRBJ2-4; tentatively, D is TRBD2 (6 bases). Germline lookup yields CDR1 SGHTA and CDR2 FQGNSA. Trimming pared 5 bases from V and 3 bases from J, leaving 8 bases between. The CDR3 sequence is 13 residues long. CDR3 in DNA: TGTGCCAGCAGCGGGACTCACAAAAACATTCAGTACTTC. Translated, it gives CASSGTHKNIQYF.

The chain combines TRBV5-4 with TRBJ2-7; 15 positions match TRBD2. Trimming took 4 bases from V and 3 from J; bases not matched to a gene: 8. Germline lookup yields CDR1 SGHNT and CDR2 YYREEE (reference sequence). The CDR3 is made up of 17 amino acids. Here the CDR3 DNA reads TGTGCCAGCAGCCCCGGACTAGCGGGGGGGCTTTTCTACGAGCAGTACTTC. Amino acid sequence: CASSPGLAGGLFYEQYF.

This clone appeared once. The chain uses TRBV12-1 and TRBJ1-2. TRBV12-1 is designated a pseudogene. CDR3 length: 14 residues. CDR3 sequence (DNA): TGTGCCAGCCCCCGCGCCCCCCAATCCTATGGCTACACCTTC. As protein: CASPRAPQSYGYTF.

The genes are TRBV4-2 and TRBJ1-2; 7 bases map to TRBD1. Germline assignment: CDR1 LGHNA and CDR2 YNFKEQ. The CDR3 contains 15 residues. The ends lost 0 bases at V and 7 bases at J; junction bases unmatched: 8. The CDR3 nucleotides read TGTGCCAGCAGCCAAGATACAGACAGGGCGGGTGGCTACACCTTC. Protein sequence: CASSQDTDRAGGYTF.

V usage is TRBV10-3 and J usage is TRBJ1-5; 10 bases agree with TRBD1. With V trimmed by 3 bases and J by 6 bases, 5 bases remained unmatched. Germline lookup yields CDR1 ENHRY and CDR2 SYGVKD. CDR3 length: 15 amino acids. CDR3 in amino acids: CAISDTGTGVQPQHF. DNA of the CDR3: TGTGCCATCAGTGATACGGGGACAGGGGTTCAGCCCCAGCATTTT.

V and J are TRBV27 and TRBJ2-7, with D maybe TRBD1 (5 bases). This CDR3 is built from 13 residues. V shed 0 bases and J shed 5 bases, with 8 bases lying between them. Germline assignment: CDR1 MNHEY and CDR2 SMNVEV (reference sequence). CDR3 bases: TGTGCCAGCAGTTTATCCAGGGCGGACGAGCAGTACTTC. Translating it yields CASSLSRADEQYF.

This chain connects TRBV29-1 to TRBJ2-7, with D perhaps TRBD2 (6 bases). Trimming pared 4 bases from V and 1 base from J, leaving 20 bases between. CDR3 length: 16 residues. Germline values: CDR1 SQVTM, CDR2 ANQGSEA. The CDR3 sequence is CSVVIRRGRGSYEQYF. The CDR3 nucleotides read TGCAGCGTTGTCATCAGGCGGGGTCGGGGATCCTACGAGCAGTACTTC.

V usage is TRBV30 and J usage is TRBJ1-2, with D hard to call. Germline V gives CDR1 GTSNPN, CDR2 SVGIG (reference sequence). V was pared by 3 bases and J by 4 bases, with 15 bases between. The CDR3 consists of 14 residues. The CDR3 region has the DNA TGTGCCTGGAGCTTCCAGCGGAAGGCCTATGGCTACACCTTC. Residues: CAWSFQRKAYGYTF. Filled out from reference TRBV30 and TRBJ1-2, the complete variable domain reads SQTIHQWPATLVQPVGSPLSLECTVEGTSNPNLYWYRQAAGRGLQLLFYSVGIGQISSEVPQNLSASRPQDRQFILSSKKLLLSDSGFYLCAWSFQRKAYGYTFGSGTRLTVV.

This chain uses TRBV5-1 with TRBJ1-1; TRBD1 is a possible D gene (6 bases). The germline gives CDR1 SGHRS, CDR2 YFSETQ. The CDR3 consists of 14 residues. V was clipped by 3 bases and J by 0 bases, with 9 bases between them. The CDR3 loop reads CASSSGTLNTEAFF. The CDR3 region has the DNA TGCGCCAGCAGCTCAGGGACACTGAACACTGAAGCTTTCTTT.

The sample holds one count of this clone. The V and J genes are TRBV5-1 and TRBJ2-7; weak D call: TRBD1 (6 bases). The CDR3 totals 13 residues. Trimming took off 5 bases at V and 5 bases at J, with 14 bases between the two ends. Germline V gene data show CDR1 as SGHRS and CDR2 as YFSETQ. The chain's CDR3 is CASRDNTGNEQYF. CDR3 DNA: TGCGCCAGCAGGGATAATACAGGGAACGAGCAGTACTTC.

This chain connects TRBV5-1 to TRBJ2-1; 10 bases are a match to TRBD2. This CDR3 contains 14 residues. Unmatched junction bases numbered 6, after V lost 4 bases and J lost 8 bases. CDR1 and CDR2 (germline): SGHRS, YFSETQ. CDR3 sequence reads: CASSAGLARDEQFF. Here the CDR3 DNA reads TGCGCCAGCAGCGCGGGACTAGCGCGCGATGAGCAGTTCTTC.